This entry lists 15 T cell receptor beta chains sequenced from one sample in a study of blood T cell repertoires in COVID-19. Profiling relied on immunoSEQ multiplex PCR, and the TCRdb table lists in-frame clones only, not all of them. The data show some 300,000 clones, over 75% seen once. Sequencing input: PBMCs or T cells enriched from blood (not recorded which). These receptors were collected from a woman in her 40s who had recovered from COVID-19.

The CDR3 spells CASSGGPYTGELFF. CDR3 bases: TGTGCCAGCAGTGGGGGGCCGTACACCGGGGAGCTGTTTTTT. J is TRBJ2-2 and V is TRBV25-1; weak D call: TRBD1 (6 bases). Germline V gives CDR1 MGHDK, CDR2 SYGVNS. V gave up 4 bases and J gave up 3 bases, with 9 bases separating them. CDR3 length: 14 amino acids.

V is TRBV6-2 or TRBV6-3 and J is TRBJ2-5; a possible D gene is TRBD1 (5 bases). Germline lookup yields CDR1 MNHEY and CDR2 SVGEGT. V dropped 2 bases and J dropped 3 bases, with 22 bases sitting between them. This CDR3 region has 18 residues. CDR3 residues: CASSYGALGLSSEETQYF. The CDR3 DNA is TGTGCCAGCAGTTACGGGGCTTTGGGCCTGTCTTCGGAAGAGACCCAGTACTTC.

J is TRBJ1-3 and V is TRBV11-2; D gene uncertain. The CDR3 sequence is 15 residues long. Trimming pared 5 bases from V and 3 bases from J, leaving 14 bases between. Germline lookup yields CDR1 SGHAT and CDR2 FQNNGV. The CDR3 region has the DNA TGTGCCAGCAGCGGCGGAGTGGCTTTTGGAAACACCATATATTTT. Protein: CASSGGVAFGNTIYF.

V is TRBV19 and J is TRBJ2-7; 14 bases agree with TRBD2. This CDR3 is built from 15 residues. The V segment lost 9 bases and the J segment 9 bases; nucleotides outside the gene matches: 13. In germline, CDR1 is LNHDA, CDR2 SQIVND (reference sequence). CDR3 sequence: CASQTGTSGSGGQYF. The CDR3 region has the DNA TGTGCCAGCCAGACCGGGACTAGCGGGAGTGGTGGGCAGTACTTC.

The V gene is TRBV10-3, the J gene TRBJ2-7; 9 bases align to TRBD1. Germline values: CDR1 ENHRY, CDR2 SYGVKD. This CDR3 region has 14 residues. Unmatched junction bases numbered 3, after V lost 3 bases and J lost 3 bases. Here the CDR3 DNA reads TGTGCCATCAGTGATAGGACAGGGGTCTACGAGCAGTACTTC. Its protein is CAISDRTGVYEQYF.

J is TRBJ2-3 and V is TRBV19; 12 bases agree with TRBD2. With 3 bases clipped from V and 0 bases from J, the junction kept 7 bases outside the gene matches. From germline, CDR1 is LNHDA and CDR2 SQIVND (reference sequence). CDR3 length: 18 residues. The CDR3 here is CASSMLTSGGPSTDTQYF. In DNA form, the CDR3 reads TGTGCCAGTAGTATGCTGACTAGCGGGGGACCTAGCACAGATACGCAGTATTTT.

The V call is TRBV30, the J call TRBJ1-1; D is uncertain. The CDR3 is 13 residues long. Germline V gives CDR1 GTSNPN, CDR2 SVGIG (reference sequence). V gave up 0 bases and J gave up 3 bases, with 8 bases separating them. The CDR3 region has the DNA TGTGCCTGGAGTGTGTCAGTACACACTGAAGCTTTCTTT. It translates to CAWSVSVHTEAFF.

V is TRBV6-1 and J is TRBJ1-2; the D gene is possibly TRBD1 (6 bases). Germline CDR1 is MNHNS and CDR2 is SASEGT. The ends were cut back, 6 bases at V and 6 bases at J, with 17 bases in the middle. The CDR3 totals 14 residues. The CDR3 here is CASSRAGEGNGYTF. The CDR3 region has the DNA TGTGCCAGCAGCCGAGCAGGGGAAGGCAATGGCTACACCTTC.

V is TRBV15 and J is TRBJ2-3; 13 bases map to TRBD2. Germline-derived CDR1 and CDR2 are LNHNV and YYDKDF (reference sequence). This CDR3 spans 16 amino acids. V was pared by 2 bases and J by 6 bases, with 5 bases of the junction left unmatched. The CDR3, as DNA: TGTGCCACCAGCAGAAGGACTAGCGGGGGATCGGATACGCAGTATTTT. This sequence encodes CATSRRTSGGSDTQYF.

The CDR3 sequence is CAWGDRVGQPQHF. CDR3 nucleotide sequence: TGTGCCTGGGGGGACAGGGTGGGTCAGCCCCAGCATTTT. This chain connects TRBV30 to TRBJ1-5; 9 nucleotides align to TRBD1. CDR1 and CDR2 from the germline V gene are GTSNPN and SVGIG (reference sequence). V trimming: 5 bases; J trimming: 6 bases; junction bases outside the gene matches: 5. There are 13 residues in the CDR3.

The J gene is TRBJ2-2, the V gene TRBV6-6; maybe TRBD2 (6 bases). The CDR3 length is 13 residues. V lost 6 bases and J lost 6, with 11 bases in between. Germline V gene sequence: CDR1 MNHNY, CDR2 SVGAGI (reference sequence). CDR3 sequence reads: CASRFGGSGELFF. The CDR3 region has the DNA TGTGCCAGCAGATTTGGGGGGTCCGGGGAGCTGTTTTTT.

This clone was counted a single time. The chain recombines TRBV11-3 with TRBJ2-1; D might be TRBD2 (6 bases). Germline lookup yields CDR1 SGHNT and CDR2 YENEEA. Trimming took off 1 base at V and 8 bases at J, with 9 bases between the two ends. This CDR3 has 13 amino acids. CDR3 protein: CASSLVGEDEQFF. The CDR3 DNA sequence: TGTGCCAGCAGCTTAGTAGGGGAGGATGAGCAGTTCTTC.

This chain joins TRBV19 and TRBJ2-3, with 10 bases fitting TRBD2. The junction had 9 bases not matched to a gene; V was cut back by 3 bases and J by 0 bases. CDR3 length: 18 residues. Germline V gene lookup returns CDR1 LNHDA and CDR2 SQIVND (reference sequence). The CDR3 region has the DNA TGTGCCAGTAGTATGGCTAGCGGGGGTGCCTCTAGCACAGATACGCAGTATTTT. This encodes CASSMASGGASSTDTQYF.

The V gene is TRBV3-1 (or the pseudogene TRBV3-2), the J gene TRBJ1-6; D not resolved. This CDR3 has 14 residues. CDR1 LGHDT and CDR2 YNNKEL come from the germline V gene (reference sequence). Trimming cost V 3 bases and J 13 bases, with 16 bases left between them. This CDR3 is CASSQRTAGFPLHF. The CDR3 DNA reads TGTGCCAGCAGCCAGAGGACCGCGGGGTTCCCCCTCCACTTT.

The chain links TRBV30 to TRBJ2-4, with 9 bases identical to TRBD1. Germline V CDR1 and CDR2: GTSNPN, SVGIG (reference sequence). The CDR3 totals 15 residues. Trimming took 0 bases from V and 4 from J; bases not matched to a gene: 4. CDR3 nucleotides: TGTGCCTGGAGTGTAACTGGACAGGGGAAAAACATTCAGTACTTC. Translated: CAWSVTGQGKNIQYF.